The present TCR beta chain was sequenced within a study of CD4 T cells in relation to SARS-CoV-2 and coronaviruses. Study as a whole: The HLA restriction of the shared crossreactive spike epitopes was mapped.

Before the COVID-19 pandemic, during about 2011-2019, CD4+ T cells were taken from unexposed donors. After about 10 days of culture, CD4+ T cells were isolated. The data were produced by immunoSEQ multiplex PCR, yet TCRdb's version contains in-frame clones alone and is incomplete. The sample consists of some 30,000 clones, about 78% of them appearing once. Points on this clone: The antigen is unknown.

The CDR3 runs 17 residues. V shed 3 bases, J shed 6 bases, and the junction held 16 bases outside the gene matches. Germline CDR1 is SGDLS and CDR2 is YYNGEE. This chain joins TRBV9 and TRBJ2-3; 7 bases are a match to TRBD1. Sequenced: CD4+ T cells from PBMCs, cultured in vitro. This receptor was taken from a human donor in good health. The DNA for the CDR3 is TGTGCCAGCAGCGGGCCAGGGGGACGTCTTGAAGGGGATACGCAGTATTTT. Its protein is CASSGPGGRLEGDTQYF.